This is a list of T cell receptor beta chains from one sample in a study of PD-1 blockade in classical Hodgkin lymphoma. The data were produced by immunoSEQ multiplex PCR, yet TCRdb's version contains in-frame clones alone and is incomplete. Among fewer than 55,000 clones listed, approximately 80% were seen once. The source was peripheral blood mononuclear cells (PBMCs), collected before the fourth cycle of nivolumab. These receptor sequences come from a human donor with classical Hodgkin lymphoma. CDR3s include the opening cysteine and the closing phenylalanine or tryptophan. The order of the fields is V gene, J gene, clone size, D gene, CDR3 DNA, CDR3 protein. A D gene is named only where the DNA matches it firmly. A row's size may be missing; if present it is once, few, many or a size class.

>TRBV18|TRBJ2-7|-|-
TGTGCCAGCTCACCCTCTTCCTCCTACGAGCAGTACTTC
CASSPSSSYEQYF
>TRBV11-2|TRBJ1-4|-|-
TGTGCCAGCAGCTTAGGTGCCTGGGATAGGGAAAAACTGTTTTTT
CASSLGAWDREKLFF
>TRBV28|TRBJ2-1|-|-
TGTGCCAGCAGTTCGACCTCAGGGGCTTACCTTTACAATGAGCAGTTCTTC
CASSSTSGAYLYNEQFF
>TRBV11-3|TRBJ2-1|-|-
TGTGCCAGCAGCTTAGACGGTGGGCTTCTCTCCTACAATGAGCAGTTCTTC
CASSLDGGLLSYNEQFF
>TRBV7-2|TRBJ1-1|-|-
TGTGCCAGCAGCTTAAGTTTCACTGAAGCTTTCTTT
CASSLSFTEAFF
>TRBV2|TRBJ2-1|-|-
TGTGCCAGCAGTATGTACTACAATGAGCAGTTCTTC
CASSMYYNEQFF
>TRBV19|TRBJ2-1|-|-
TGTGCCAGTAGTATCAGGGGTCCGTATGATGAGCAGTTCTTC
CASSIRGPYDEQFF
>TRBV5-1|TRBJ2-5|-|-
TGCGCCAGCAGCTTGGAGTGGGGTTTGTCGGAGACCCAGTACTTC
CASSLEWGLSETQYF
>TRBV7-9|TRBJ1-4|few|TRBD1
TGTGCCAGCAGCCCAGGGACAGGGGAGGAAAAACTGTTTTTT
CASSPGTGEEKLFF
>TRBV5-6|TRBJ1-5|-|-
TGTGCCAGCAGCTTGTCGGCGGGGGCATATAGCAATCAGCCCCAGCATTTT
CASSLSAGAYSNQPQHF
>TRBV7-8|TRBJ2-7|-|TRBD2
TGTGCCAGCAGCACGCGGACTAGATACTCCTACGAGCAGTACTTC
CASSTRTRYSYEQYF
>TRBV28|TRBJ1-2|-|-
TGTGCCAGCAGTTTGGAGGTGGGTGGCTACACCTTC
CASSLEVGGYTF
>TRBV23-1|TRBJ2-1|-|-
TGCGCCAGCAGTCAATGGGGCAGGGTCCCTTACAATGAGCAGTTCTTC
CASSQWGRVPYNEQFF
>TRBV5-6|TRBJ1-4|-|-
TGTGCCAGCACTTGGAGGTTCCAAGGTGATGAAAAACTGTTTTTT
CASTWRFQGDEKLFF
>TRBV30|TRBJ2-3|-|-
TGTGCCTGGAGTGTCCGAGCGGGCGGACGCACAGATACGCAGTATTTT
CAWSVRAGGRTDTQYF
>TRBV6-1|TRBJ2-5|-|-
TGTGCCAGCAGTCAGGCCCCCCGCGCGGGACGTTTCAACTTC
CASSQAPRAGRFNF
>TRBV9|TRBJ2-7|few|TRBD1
TGTGCCAGCAGCGGACAGGGGGCCTACGAGCAGTACTTC
CASSGQGAYEQYF
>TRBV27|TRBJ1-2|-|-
TGTGCCAGCAGTTTAAGATGGGACATGTCCTATGGCTACACCTTC
CASSLRWDMSYGYTF
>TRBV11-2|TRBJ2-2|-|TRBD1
TGTGCCAGCAATGTGGGACAGGGGGCGACCGGGGAGCTGTTTTTT
CASNVGQGATGELFF
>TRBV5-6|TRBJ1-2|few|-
TGTGCCAGCAGCTTGTGGACGAACTATGGCTACACCTTC
CASSLWTNYGYTF
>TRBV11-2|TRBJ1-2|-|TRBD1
TGTGCCAGCAGCTCCCTGGGACAGGCGGACTATGGCTACACCTTC
CASSSLGQADYGYTF
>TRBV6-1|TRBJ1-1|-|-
TGTGCCAGCAGTGAACCTCGGGGGCAGGGAAATGGTGAAGCTTTCTTT
CASSEPRGQGNGEAFF
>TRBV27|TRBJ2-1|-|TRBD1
TGTGCCAGCAGTCGGGACAGGGAATACAATGAGCAGTTCTTC
CASSRDREYNEQFF
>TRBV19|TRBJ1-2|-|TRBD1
TGTGCCAGTAGTTTGGCAGGGGGAGGCTACACCTTC
CASSLAGGGYTF
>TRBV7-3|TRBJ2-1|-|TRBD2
TGTGCCAGCAGCACACTCAGCGGGAGGTACAATGAGCAGTTCTTC
CASSTLSGRYNEQFF
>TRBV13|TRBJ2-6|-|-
TGTGCCAGCAGCTTGTATGGGGGGCTGGGGGCTGGGGCCAACGTCCTGACTTTC
CASSLYGGLGAGANVLTF
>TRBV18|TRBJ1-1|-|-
TGTGCCAGCTCACCACTCGGACTTATCAACACTGAAGCTTTCTTT
CASSPLGLINTEAFF
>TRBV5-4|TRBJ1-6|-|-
TGTGCCAGCAGCTTCGACCGGGATCGGGCCCACTTT
CASSFDRDRAHF
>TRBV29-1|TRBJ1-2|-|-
TGCAGCGTTGTTGGAGCAAGTGGTGGCTACACCTTC
CSVVGASGGYTF
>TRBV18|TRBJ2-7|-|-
TGTGCCAGCTCACCACTGGCAGGCGGCGAGCAGTACTTC
CASSPLAGGEQYF
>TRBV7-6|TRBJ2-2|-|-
TGTGCCAGCAGCTTAGAGGAGGGGGCGCGATCCACCGGGGAGCTGTTTTTT
CASSLEEGARSTGELFF
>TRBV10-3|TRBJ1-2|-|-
TGTGCCATCAGCCGAGAGGGGGAGATCTATGGCTACACCTTC
CAISREGEIYGYTF
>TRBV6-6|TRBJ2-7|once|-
TGTGCCAGCAGCCGAAACAAGGGGCCCTACGAGCAGTACTTC
CASSRNKGPYEQYF
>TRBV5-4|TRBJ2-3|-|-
TGTGCCAGCAGTGGGGGGTGGCAGGGAAACACAGATACGCAGTATTTT
CASSGGWQGNTDTQYF
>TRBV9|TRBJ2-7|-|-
TGTGCCAGCAGCGGAGTAGGGTCCTACGAGCAGTACTTC
CASSGVGSYEQYF
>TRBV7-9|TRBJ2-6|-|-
TGTGCCAGCAGCGAAACAGACTCTGGGGCCAACGTCCTGACTTTC
CASSETDSGANVLTF
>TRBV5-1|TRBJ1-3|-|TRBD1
TGCGCCAGCAGCTTGGCCGGGACAGGGGGCGCCGGAAACACCATATATTTT
CASSLAGTGGAGNTIYF
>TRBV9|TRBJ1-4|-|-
TGTGCCAGCAGCGGTGGGCAGGGGCGGGAAAAACTGTTTTTT
CASSGGQGREKLFF
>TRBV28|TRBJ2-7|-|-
TGTGCCAGCAATATTGGGGGGGGCAGGGTAAACGAGCAGTACTTC
CASNIGGGRVNEQYF
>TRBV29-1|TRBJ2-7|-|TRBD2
TGCAGCGTTGCGGGTTTGGCTAGCGGGGCCTCCGAGCAGTACTTC
CSVAGLASGASEQYF
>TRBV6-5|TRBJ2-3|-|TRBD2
TGTGCCAGCAGTCGAAGCGGGAGGGCCGCAGATACGCAGTATTTT
CASSRSGRAADTQYF
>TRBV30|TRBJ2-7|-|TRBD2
TGTGCCGGGGCCGGGACTGCGTCTAGCGGGTATACCTACGAGCAGTACTTC
CAGAGTASSGYTYEQYF
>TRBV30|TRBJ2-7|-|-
TGTGCCTGGAGTGTAGGAACCTACGAGCAGTACTTC
CAWSVGTYEQYF
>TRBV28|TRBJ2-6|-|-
TGTGCCAGCAGTTTGTCCGGTTCTGGGGCCAACGTCCTGACTTTC
CASSLSGSGANVLTF
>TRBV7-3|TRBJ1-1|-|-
TGTGCCAGCAGCTTAGGGTACAGGGACACTGAAGCTTTCTTT
CASSLGYRDTEAFF
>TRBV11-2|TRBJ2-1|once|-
TGTGCCAGCAGCAGCCACAGAAACAATGAGCAGTTCTTC
CASSSHRNNEQFF
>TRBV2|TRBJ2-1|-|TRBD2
TGTGCCAGCCGGACTAGCGGGGGGGCTATGCATGAGCAGTTCTTC
CASRTSGGAMHEQFF
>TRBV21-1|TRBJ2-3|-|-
TGTGCCGGGCGGGGCAGCGGGAACCCTGGAATTATGGATACGCAGTATTTT
CAGRGSGNPGIMDTQYF
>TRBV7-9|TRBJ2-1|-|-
TGTGCCAGCAGCGAAAGAGGTATGGGGGCCGTCTACAATGAGCAGTTCTTC
CASSERGMGAVYNEQFF
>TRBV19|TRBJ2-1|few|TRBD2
TGTGCCAGTAGTATAAGAACTAGCGGAGAGCAGTTCTTC
CASSIRTSGEQFF
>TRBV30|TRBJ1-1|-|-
TGTGCCTGGAGTGTAGGGAACACTGAAGCTTTCTTT
CAWSVGNTEAFF
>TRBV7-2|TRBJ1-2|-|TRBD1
TGTGCCAGCAGCTTAGCGGGACAGGGTTTTAGCTATGGCTACACCTTC
CASSLAGQGFSYGYTF
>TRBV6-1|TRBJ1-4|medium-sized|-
TGTGCCAGCAGTGGGACACTGGATGAAAAACTGTTTTTT
CASSGTLDEKLFF
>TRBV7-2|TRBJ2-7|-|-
TGTGCCAGCAGCTCGGTCGGGGGAGCCTCCTCCGACGAGCAGTACTTC
CASSSVGGASSDEQYF
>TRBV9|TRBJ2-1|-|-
TGTGCCAGCAGCGTCCGACTGGGAAATGAGCAGTTCTTC
CASSVRLGNEQFF
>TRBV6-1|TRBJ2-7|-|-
TGTGCCAGCAGTGAAACCAGGGACGGCTACGAGCAGTACTTC
CASSETRDGYEQYF
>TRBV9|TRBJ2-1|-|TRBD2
TGTGCCAGCAGCGCCGGACTAGCGGGGGGTTTGGGTGAGCAGTTCTTC
CASSAGLAGGLGEQFF